This record concerns one T cell receptor beta chain sequence. The data derive from a study of blood T cell repertoires in COVID-19. At the level of the study: Collection of acute and convalescent COVID-19 samples took place in the United States, Italy and Spain. Sources were T cells, B-cell-depleted T cells, or PBMCs; the material itself was cDNA or gDNA.

Original analysis: Cell counts per sample came from amplifying reference gene primers. Profiling relied on immunoSEQ multiplex PCR, and the TCRdb table lists in-frame clones only, not all of them. That table supplies the V and J calls and clone size; D and trimming were determined from the DNA. The table includes 150,000 to 200,000 clones, about 83% detected once. The J segment lost 4 bases and the V segment lost 6 bases, leaving 8 bases of the junction unmatched. The CDR3 length is 15 residues. From germline, CDR1 is SGHRS and CDR2 YFSETQ. Specimen: peripheral blood. This sequence joins TRBV5-1 and TRBJ2-1; 9 bases are shared with TRBD1. The receptor was isolated from a young man with active or convalescent COVID-19. CDR3 residues: CASTAGGTGYNEQFF. CDR3 in DNA: TGCGCCAGCACCGCCGGGGGGACAGGGTACAATGAGCAGTTCTTC.